The 18 T cell receptor beta chains listed next were all sequenced from one sample in a study of PD-L1 blockade in urothelial cancer. The data were produced by immunoSEQ multiplex PCR, yet TCRdb's version contains in-frame clones alone and is incomplete. The sample yields 90,000 to 130,000 clones, more than 85% seen once. Specified time point: peripheral blood 6 weeks after treatment start. The starting material was PBMCs, obtained around atezolizumab (anti-PD-L1) treatment. The source of these receptors is a man between 60 and 70 years old with urothelial cancer.

The CDR3 region is CASSEDRVGSYGYTF. For the CDR3, the DNA is TGTGCCAGCAGCGAGGACAGGGTTGGGAGCTATGGCTACACCTTC. This sequence joins TRBV7-6 and TRBJ1-2; TRBD1 aligns across 8 bases. The germline V gene has CDR1 SGHVS and CDR2 FNYEAQ. The V and J ends lost 5 bases and 4 bases, in that order; junction bases with no gene match: 9. CDR3 size: 15 residues.

This clone was observed a single time. This chain connects TRBV14 to TRBJ2-1; tentatively, D is TRBD1 (5 bases). The CDR3 is 13 amino acids. Deletions cut 4 bases from V and 10 bases from J, with 14 bases between. Germline CDR1 and CDR2: SGHDN and FVKESK. CDR3 sequence reads: CASSPRQSGEQFF. The CDR3 DNA follows: TGTGCCAGCAGCCCGAGACAGTCCGGGGAGCAGTTCTTC.

The chain joins TRBV28 to TRBJ1-5, with D possibly TRBD1 on 6 matching bases. The germline gives CDR1 MDHEN, CDR2 SYDVKM. This CDR3 is 15 amino acids long. V was shortened by 7 bases and J by 4 bases, with 17 bases between the two germline ends. CDR3 region: CASMTGEGGNQPQHF. The CDR3 region has the DNA TGTGCCAGCATGACAGGAGAGGGTGGTAATCAGCCCCAGCATTTT. Filled out from reference TRBV28 and TRBJ1-5, the complete variable domain reads DVKVTQSSRYLVKRTGEKVFLECVQDMDHENMFWYRQDPGLGLRLIYFSYDVKMKEKGDIPEGYSVSREKKERFSLILESASTNQTSMYLCASMTGEGGNQPQHFGDGTRLSIL.

This clone came up once. J is TRBJ1-2 and V is TRBV2; TRBD1 matches at 11 bases. The V gene end was trimmed by 5 bases and the J gene end by 1 base; junction bases not matched to a gene: 12. CDR1 is SNHLY and CDR2 is FYNNEI in the germline V gene. This CDR3 has 18 amino acids. As DNA, the CDR3 is TGTGCCAGCAGTCCCCGGACAGGGGGCGCGAGGCTTAACTATGGCTACACCTTC. This codes for CASSPRTGGARLNYGYTF.

CDR3 residues: CATSRGPSRGLMNTEAFF. CDR3 DNA: TGTGCCACCAGCAGAGGCCCCAGCAGGGGGCTTATGAACACTGAAGCTTTCTTT. The gene calls are TRBV15 and TRBJ1-1; TRBD1 matches 8 bases. The CDR3 is 18 amino acids. Germline CDR1 and CDR2: LNHNV and YYDKDF (reference sequence). The junction had 10 bases not matched to a gene; V was cut back by 1 base and J by 0 bases.

The chain is built from TRBV4-3 and TRBJ2-2; 10 positions match TRBD2. Germline CDR1 reads LGHNA; CDR2 reads YSLEER. V lost 6 bases to trimming and J lost 2 bases; unmatched junction nucleotides: 6. This CDR3 has 16 amino acids. The CDR3, as DNA: TGCGCCAGCAGACGAGCTAGCGGGGGAAACACCGGGGAGCTGTTTTTT. This sequence encodes CASRRASGGNTGELFF.

The chain employs TRBV5-6 and TRBJ2-5; TRBD2 matches 10 bases. Germline V gene data show CDR1 as SGHDT and CDR2 as YYEEEE. The V segment lost 4 bases and the J segment 0 bases; nucleotides outside the gene matches: 3. The CDR3 totals 15 residues. CDR3 protein: CASSPLAGDQETQYF. The CDR3 coding sequence is TGTGCCAGCAGCCCCCTAGCGGGGGACCAAGAGACCCAGTACTTC.

V is TRBV7-9 and J is TRBJ2-3; TRBD2 matches at 7 bases. The germline V gene has CDR1 SEHNR and CDR2 FQNEAQ (reference sequence). Losses at the gene ends were 1 base for V and 0 bases for J; bases not matched to a gene: 10. This CDR3 region has 18 residues. CDR3 loop: CASSLGATSLLSTDTQYF. The CDR3 DNA is TGTGCCAGCAGCTTAGGGGCGACTAGCTTATTGAGCACAGATACGCAGTATTTT.

The V and J genes are TRBV6-5 and TRBJ1-1; possible D gene TRBD1, 5 bases. The length of the CDR3 is 13 residues. Between the trimmed V and J ends, which lost 6 bases and 1 base, there was a span of 9 bases. Germline V gene data show CDR1 as MNHEY and CDR2 as SVGAGI. The CDR3 protein is CASSLDRNTEAFF. For the CDR3, the DNA is TGTGCCAGCAGCCTTGACAGGAACACTGAAGCTTTCTTT.

This sequence joins TRBV2 and TRBJ2-5; TRBD2 matches 8 bases. The J segment lost 4 bases and the V segment lost 3 bases, leaving 10 bases of the junction unmatched. Germline loops: CDR1 SNHLY, CDR2 FYNNEI. The CDR3 consists of 16 residues. Here the CDR3 reads CASSDSGLGVSETQYF. CDR3 nucleotide sequence: TGTGCCAGCAGTGATTCGGGACTAGGCGTCTCAGAGACCCAGTACTTC.

The chain joins TRBV28 to TRBJ2-5, with TRBD2 as a possible D gene (5 bases). V lost 6 bases, J lost 1 base, and 12 bases lay in between. The CDR3 runs to 14 residues. The germline V gene encodes CDR1 MDHEN and CDR2 SYDVKM. The CDR3 sequence: CASSLAQVQETQYF. CDR3 bases: TGTGCCAGCAGCCTAGCCCAGGTCCAAGAGACCCAGTACTTC.

This clone was counted a single time. This chain links TRBV30 with TRBJ1-6; possible D gene TRBD1, 5 bases. V lost 3 bases and J lost 7, with 10 bases in between. The CDR3 consists of 13 residues. The germline CDR1 and CDR2 sequences are GTSNPN and SVGIG (reference sequence). In DNA, the CDR3 is TGTGCCTGGAGCGGCGGGGGGAATTCACCCCTCCACTTT. It translates to CAWSGGGNSPLHF.

CDR3 nucleotides: TGCGCCAGCAGCTCGGAGGGACCGCAGAACACTGAAGCTTTCTTT. Protein sequence: CASSSEGPQNTEAFF. The chain has TRBV5-1 and TRBJ1-1, with a possible D match to TRBD1 (5 bases). CDR1 is SGHRS and CDR2 is YFSETQ in the germline V gene. The V gene lost 3 bases and the J gene lost 1 base, with 13 bases spanning the gap. This CDR3 contains 15 residues.

The chain uses TRBV2 and TRBJ1-4, with 11 bases identical to TRBD1. With V trimmed by 5 bases and J by 0 bases, 2 bases remained unmatched. The CDR3 is made up of 16 amino acids. Germline V gives CDR1 SNHLY, CDR2 FYNNEI. CDR3 protein: CASSRTGGSTNEKLFF. The CDR3 nucleotides are TGTGCCAGCAGTAGGACAGGGGGCTCAACTAATGAAAAACTGTTTTTT.

This chain joins TRBV19 and TRBJ2-4; tentative D call: TRBD1 (5 bases). The CDR3 totals 13 residues. Germline CDR1 reads LNHDA; CDR2 reads SQIVND (reference sequence). Trimming took off 5 bases at V and 10 bases at J, with 15 bases between the two ends. This CDR3 is CASSPPQGWIQYF. The CDR3 DNA reads as TGTGCCAGTAGTCCCCCCCAGGGTTGGATTCAGTACTTC.

This chain uses TRBV21-1 with TRBJ1-5; the table's D call, TRBD1, has no DNA check behind it. TRBV21-1 is listed as a pseudogene. CDR3 length: 16 amino acids. In DNA, the CDR3 is TGTGCCAGCAGCACGCCGGGACAGGGGGACGATCAGCCCCAGCATTTT. This codes for CASSTPGQGDDQPQHF.

This chain links TRBV7-8 with TRBJ2-2; D may be TRBD1 (6 bases). V was clipped by 0 bases and J by 1 base, with 6 bases between them. The CDR3 contains 15 residues. CDR1 is SGHVS and CDR2 is FQNEAQ in the germline V gene. The CDR3 loop reads CASSLAGQNTGELFF. CDR3 sequence (DNA): TGTGCCAGCAGCTTAGCGGGACAGAACACCGGGGAGCTGTTTTTT.

The V call is TRBV7-2, the J call TRBJ2-7, with D maybe TRBD2 (6 bases). CDR3 length: 14 amino acids. V lost 5 bases to trimming and J lost 6 bases, with 17 bases between them. Germline V gene data show CDR1 as SGHTA and CDR2 as FQGNSA. In DNA form, the CDR3 reads TGTGCCAGCAGCCCGGGACTTTACCTCTTCGAGCAGTACTTC. Translating gives CASSPGLYLFEQYF.